The TCR beta chain described here comes from a study of human T cells and chemical hapten exposure. Study details: Patch testing was performed with 0.01% DPC on the upper back, with reading at 6 days. Study-level points and caveats: Having alopecia, donors may respond immunologically unlike healthy people.

TCRdb reanalysed the RACE reads using MiXCR and keeps one entry per CDR3 protein. Among tens of thousands of distinct CDR3 sequences, about 9.6% were seen once, and the ten largest hold around 15%. V gave up 3 bases and J gave up 3 bases, with 8 bases separating them. Germline V gene lookup returns CDR1 SGHTA and CDR2 FQGNSA. This CDR3 region has 14 residues. This clonotype appeared a few times. The antigen is not known. Stated time point: patch test 2, 6 weeks after DPC sensitization. The sample's treatment: therapeutic diphenylcyclopropenone sensitization with weekly scalp DPC. Whole blood that had not been fractionated was the source of extracted total RNA. Ahead of each patch test application, blood was drawn. The study enrolled 18 to 70-year-old alopecia patients suitable for DPC.

The clonotype originates from a woman aged 25-40 years with alopecia areata. Some clones in this sample may be carry-over from other donors' samples. Source: whole blood, taken in connection with sensitization to the hapten diphenylcyclopropenone (DPC). The genes are TRBV7-2 and TRBJ2-2, with D maybe TRBD1 (5 bases). This chain's CDR3 is CASSFTTDTGELFF. The CDR3 nucleotides read TGTGCCAGCAGCTTCACGACAGACACCGGGGAGCTGTTTTTT.